This T cell receptor beta chain was documented in a study of T cells after yellow fever vaccination. Overall study findings and caveats: Although most clonotypes did not, a small share appeared in both CD4 and CD8 compartments. Most clones from primary vaccination were detected again post-booster (96% CD4, around 90% CD8).

TCRdb analysed the 5' RACE reads with MiXCR anew, one entry per CDR3 protein. In the table there are some 300,000 distinct CDR3 sequences, 7% to 10% of which are singletons. To note about this clonotype: Antigen unknown.

This CDR3 has 17 amino acids. J gave up 2 bases and V 1 base, and 11 bases lay outside the gene matches. The germline V gene has CDR1 SGHDN and CDR2 FVKESK. The chain has TRBV14 and TRBJ2-7; the match to TRBD1 covers 7 bases. Sequenced material: PBMCs, taken about 41 days after the first yellow fever vaccination. This receptor was obtained from a man aged 18 to 30 who received the YFV17D yellow fever vaccine. The CDR3 protein is CASSQGSATGWTYEQYF. The CDR3 nucleotides are TGTGCCAGCAGCCAAGGATCGGCGACAGGGTGGACCTACGAGCAGTACTTC.